The 20 T cell receptor beta chains presented below share a single source sample, sequenced in a study of response to subunit inactivated influenza vaccine. TCRdb processed the RT-PCR reads anew with MiXCR; each CDR3 protein has one entry. The data show 650,000 to 800,000 distinct CDR3 sequences, under 20% seen once. Sequenced material: PBMCs from blood, taken 4 to 6 days after vaccination. The receptors stem from a man between 45 and 60 years old who received an inactivated influenza vaccine.

This chain joins TRBV4-1 and TRBJ2-7; D uncertain. In germline, CDR1 is MGHRA, CDR2 YSYEKL. Trimming shortened V by 6 bases and J by 4 bases, and 16 bases separated the two germline ends. The CDR3 runs to 14 residues. As DNA, the CDR3 is TGCGCCAGCAGTACCTCCGTAGGCCCTTACGAGCAGTACTTC. Its protein is CASSTSVGPYEQYF.

This sequence joins TRBV10-1 and TRBJ1-1; 7 bases match TRBD1. In germline, CDR1 is WNHNN, CDR2 SYGVQD (reference sequence). The CDR3 totals 13 residues. The ends lost 8 bases at V and 0 bases at J; junction bases unmatched: 3. The CDR3 sequence: CASWTGMNTEAFF. CDR3 nucleotides: TGCGCCAGCTGGACAGGCATGAACACTGAAGCTTTCTTT.

This rearrangement joins TRBV11-3 to TRBJ1-5, with D possibly matching TRBD1 (5 bases). The CDR3 is made up of 14 amino acids. Per germline, CDR1 SGHNT and CDR2 YENEEA. V was pared by 1 base and J by 6 bases, with 10 bases between. In DNA form, the CDR3 reads TGTGCCAGCAGCTTAGGGAATAGGGGTCAGCCCCAGCATTTT. Protein sequence: CASSLGNRGQPQHF.

In this sample, this clonotype turned up many times. The rearrangement links TRBV12-3 or TRBV12-4 to TRBJ1-1; no clear D gene. The CDR3 runs to 16 residues. V was trimmed by 6 bases and J by 0 bases, leaving 17 bases between them. The CDR3 loop reads CASRPSRVSVNTEAFF. The CDR3 nucleotides are TGTGCCAGCAGGCCCAGTAGAGTTTCGGTGAACACTGAAGCTTTCTTT.

The genes are TRBV10-3 and TRBJ2-1; TRBD2 agrees at 7 bases. V lost 0 bases to trimming and J lost 7 bases; unmatched junction nucleotides: 3. The CDR3 has 14 amino acids. Germline V gene lookup returns CDR1 ENHRY and CDR2 SYGVKD. The CDR3 coding sequence is TGTGCCATCAGTGAGTCCTCTAGCGGAAATGAGCAGTTCTTC. Amino acids: CAISESSSGNEQFF.

V and J are TRBV11-1 and TRBJ2-6, with D hard to call. Germline V gene data show CDR1 as SGHAT and CDR2 as FQDESV (reference sequence). This CDR3 has 14 amino acids. V lost 5 bases and J lost 0, with 5 bases in between. The CDR3 coding sequence is TGTGCCAGCAGCAGGAACTCTGGGGCCAACGTCCTGACTTTC. Its translation is CASSRNSGANVLTF.

This clonotype was seen more than once but under ten times. The chain is built from TRBV12-3 or TRBV12-4 and TRBJ2-1; D unclear. V lost 7 bases and J lost 5, with 9 bases in between. CDR3 length: 12 residues. The CDR3 nucleotides are TGTGCCAGCAACGGCTACCACAATGAGCAGTTCTTC. It codes for CASNGYHNEQFF.

The gene calls are TRBV4-3 and TRBJ2-7; D may be TRBD2 (5 bases). CDR3 length: 16 residues. Germline CDR1 and CDR2: LGHNA and YSLEER. The V gene lost 1 base and the J gene lost 3 bases, with 16 bases spanning the gap. This CDR3 reads CASSQGSIREGYEQYF. The CDR3, as DNA: TGCGCCAGCAGCCAAGGATCGATTAGAGAGGGCTACGAGCAGTACTTC.

Only a few counts were recorded for this clonotype. CDR3 residues: CASSYRVTGQSTEAFF. As DNA, the CDR3 is TGTGCCAGCAGTTACCGAGTGACAGGGCAAAGCACTGAAGCTTTCTTT. This chain uses TRBV6-5 with TRBJ1-1; TRBD1 matches at 7 bases. Germline V gene lookup returns CDR1 MNHEY and CDR2 SVGAGI. The CDR3 covers 16 residues. V was clipped by 2 bases and J by 4 bases; unmatched bases: 10.

The chain joins TRBV6-5 to TRBJ2-2; 14 bases are a match to TRBD2. CDR3 length: 17 amino acids. The V and J ends lost 2 bases and 8 bases, in that order; junction bases with no gene match: 7. Germline CDR1 reads MNHEY; CDR2 reads SVGAGI. CDR3 in amino acids: CASSYDAGTSGSGELFF. The CDR3 nucleotides read TGTGCCAGCAGTTACGATGCCGGGACTAGCGGGAGTGGGGAGCTGTTTTTT.

The table lists this clonotype with a few counts. The rearrangement links TRBV12-3 or TRBV12-4 to TRBJ2-7; 11 positions match TRBD1. The CDR3 runs to 15 residues. V was pared by 6 bases and J by 3 bases, with 7 bases of the junction left unmatched. CDR3 sequence: CASSRGTGGIYEQYF. CDR3 bases: TGTGCCAGCAGCCGCGGGACAGGGGGTATCTACGAGCAGTACTTC.

This clonotype was found a few times. The chain is built from TRBV12-3 or TRBV12-4 and TRBJ2-3, with a possible D match to TRBD1 (6 bases). Trimming left V 7 bases short and J 5 bases short, with 16 bases between. This CDR3 is built from 14 residues. CDR3 DNA: TGTGCCAGCAACCTCCTAGGGGGAGAAGATACGCAGTATTTT. It codes for CASNLLGGEDTQYF.

This clonotype was seen a handful of times. This chain links TRBV4-1 with TRBJ2-7; no firm D call. The CDR3 runs 14 residues. Trimming pared 0 bases from V and 6 bases from J, leaving 12 bases between. The germline V gene encodes CDR1 MGHRA and CDR2 YSYEKL. The CDR3 sequence: CASSQDLAPLEQYF. Here the CDR3 DNA reads TGCGCCAGCAGCCAAGATCTTGCGCCTCTCGAGCAGTACTTC.

The gene calls are TRBV29-1 and TRBJ2-5; perhaps TRBD1 as D (5 bases). CDR3 length: 12 amino acids. V was clipped by 4 bases and J by 4 bases, with 10 bases between them. Germline-derived CDR1 and CDR2 are SQVTM and ANQGSEA. The CDR3 sequence is CSVGGRGETQYF. CDR3 sequence (DNA): TGCAGCGTTGGGGGAAGGGGAGAGACCCAGTACTTC.

This clonotype was counted between two and nine times. The rearrangement uses TRBV20-1 and TRBJ2-1; 10 nucleotides line up with TRBD2. The V gene's germline CDR1 is DFQATT and CDR2 SNEGSKA (reference sequence). V shed 6 bases, J shed 10 bases, and the junction held 12 bases outside the gene matches. CDR3 length: 14 residues. As DNA, the CDR3 is TGCAGTGCCCCCGTACTAGCGGGGCTCAGGGAGCAGTTCTTC. As protein: CSAPVLAGLREQFF.

This clonotype was observed at least ten times. The V and J genes are TRBV2 and TRBJ1-2; D is perhaps TRBD1 (6 bases). This CDR3 contains 17 residues. Germline CDR1 reads SNHLY; CDR2 reads FYNNEI. Between the trimmed V and J ends, which lost 6 bases and 0 bases, there was a span of 20 bases. CDR3 nucleotide sequence: TGTGCCAGCAGCGAGCAGGCGGGGGGCCTACCTAACTATGGCTACACCTTC. Translation: CASSEQAGGLPNYGYTF.

In this sample, this clonotype turned up many times. The V and J genes are TRBV5-1 and TRBJ2-1; D uncertain. CDR1 is SGHRS, CDR2 YFSETQ, per germline. V shed 0 bases and J shed 4 bases, with 8 bases lying between them. The CDR3 extends over 14 amino acids. The CDR3 sequence is CASSLEPGYNEQFF. As DNA, the CDR3 is TGCGCCAGCAGCTTGGAGCCAGGTTACAATGAGCAGTTCTTC.

This chain connects TRBV7-2 to TRBJ1-2; 10 nucleotides align to TRBD1. V was clipped by 5 bases and J by 4 bases; unmatched bases: 7. This CDR3 spans 15 amino acids. The germline V gene encodes CDR1 SGHTA and CDR2 FQGNSA. The CDR3 DNA follows: TGTGCCAGCAGCAGAGGACAGGGGGATGTCTATGGCTACACCTTC. Its translation: CASSRGQGDVYGYTF.

This clonotype has a handful of counts. The V and J genes are TRBV18 and TRBJ2-5; maybe TRBD2 (6 bases). The germline CDR1 and CDR2 sequences are KGHSH and LQKENI. Between the trimmed V and J ends, which lost 6 bases and 3 bases, there was a span of 17 bases. The CDR3 is 15 residues long. The DNA for the CDR3 is TGTGCCAGCTCCCCCGGACGATGGGGGGAAGAGACCCAGTACTTC. Its protein is CASSPGRWGEETQYF.

The V gene is TRBV12-3 or TRBV12-4, the J gene TRBJ2-7; the match to TRBD1 covers 12 bases. This CDR3 has 15 residues. V was clipped by 6 bases and J by 4 bases; unmatched bases: 7. This chain's CDR3 is CASRSGTGGAYEQYF. CDR3 coding DNA: TGTGCCAGCAGATCCGGGACAGGGGGCGCTTACGAGCAGTACTTC.